This TCR beta chain was sequenced for a study of beta chain features in type 1 diabetes. Study results and caveats: Shorter TCRB CDR3s, moderately but significantly so, marked every one of the four CD4+ subsets in Type 1 diabetes patients.

The investigators reverse transcribed all of the isolated RNA, so they sequenced expressed TCRB transcripts. Profiled with immunoSEQ multiplex PCR; TCRdb holds only in-frame clones, not every one. The sample shows some 44,000 clones, roughly 68% of them seen only once. On this clone: What it binds is not known.

The V gene end was trimmed by 3 bases and the J gene end by 5 bases; junction bases not matched to a gene: 9. The CDR3 extends over 15 amino acids. Germline assignment: CDR1 SEHNR and CDR2 FQNEAQ (reference sequence). The chain has TRBV7-9 and TRBJ1-1; 7 nucleotides match TRBD1. Sequencing was performed on Tregs from blood. The receptor was isolated from a woman aged 18-29 years with type 1 diabetes. CDR3 coding DNA: TGTGCCAGCAGCTTCCACAGGGGACCCGTGACTGAAGCTTTCTTT. Translated, it gives CASSFHRGPVTEAFF.